Presented here are 27 T cell receptor beta chains from one specimen sequenced in a study of PD-1 blockade in classical Hodgkin lymphoma. Time point here: cycle 4 day 1 (C4D1), after 5 to 7 weeks of nivolumab. Relapses following autologous stem cell transplantation were seen in all patients, with brentuximab vedotin exposure varying. Using magnetic negative selection, the CD4+ T cells were separated out of thawed PBMCs. Clones were read by immunoSEQ multiplex PCR, and TCRdb kept only the in-frame ones, dropping some. This sample has around 13,000 clones; 88% occur once, and the top ten carry roughly 0.86%. The starting material was CD4+ T cells from blood, obtained before the fourth cycle of nivolumab. Receptor source: a human donor with classical Hodgkin lymphoma.

The chain carries TRBV14 and TRBJ1-1; D uncertain. Deletions cut 4 bases from V and 0 bases from J, with 6 bases between. Per germline, CDR1 SGHDN and CDR2 FVKESK. The CDR3 runs 13 residues. The CDR3 DNA reads as TGTGCCAGCAGCCGCTTCATGAACACTGAAGCTTTCTTT. This encodes CASSRFMNTEAFF.

V usage is TRBV29-1 and J usage is TRBJ1-2; 7 bases align to TRBD1. Trimming took 4 bases from V and 3 from J; bases not matched to a gene: 5. Germline lookup yields CDR1 SQVTM and CDR2 ANQGSEA. This CDR3 spans 13 amino acids. The CDR3 nucleotides read TGCAGCGTTGGTGACGGGACAGACTATGGCTACACCTTC. Translated, it gives CSVGDGTDYGYTF.

The chain couples TRBV9 to TRBJ2-7, with TRBD2 matching 10 bases. J lost 3 bases, V lost 3 bases, and 3 bases had no gene match. The CDR3 totals 14 residues. Germline CDR1 is SGDLS and CDR2 is YYNGEE. CDR3 DNA sequence: TGTGCCAGCAGCGCCTGGACTAGCGGCTACGAGCAGTACTTC. It translates to CASSAWTSGYEQYF.

This sequence joins TRBV7-7 and TRBJ2-5; 9 bases are shared with TRBD2. V lost 3 bases, J lost 4 bases, and 9 bases stayed unmatched. This CDR3 contains 16 residues. Germline V gene sequence: CDR1 SSHAT, CDR2 FNYEAQ (reference sequence). The CDR3 region is CASSFGLARVGETQYF. CDR3 nucleotide sequence: TGTGCCAGCAGCTTTGGACTAGCGCGAGTCGGAGAGACCCAGTACTTC.

The chain joins TRBV29-1 to TRBJ2-1, with 8 bases fitting TRBD2. The V segment lost 6 bases and the J segment 10 bases; nucleotides outside the gene matches: 11. The CDR3 contains 13 residues. The germline gives CDR1 SQVTM, CDR2 ANQGSEA. The CDR3 loop is CSVVDGRVGEQFF. The CDR3, as DNA: TGCAGCGTCGTGGACGGGAGGGTTGGGGAGCAGTTCTTC.

The CDR3 is CASSQQVSGTGGIEQYF. The CDR3 nucleotides are TGCGCCAGCAGCCAACAGGTGTCCGGGACAGGGGGGATAGAGCAGTACTTC. The chain recombines TRBV5-1 with TRBJ2-7, with 11 bases matching TRBD1. Germline loops: CDR1 SGHRS, CDR2 YFSETQ. V shed 4 bases, J shed 7 bases, and the junction held 16 bases outside the gene matches. This CDR3 region has 17 residues. Supplemented by reference TRBV5-1 and TRBJ2-7, the full variable domain reads KAGVTQTPRYLIKTRGQQVTLSCSPISGHRSVSWYQQTPGQGLQFLFEYFSETQRNKGNFPGRFSGRQFSNSRSEMNVSTLELGDSALYLCASSQQVSGTGGIEQYFGPGTRLTVT.

The chain couples TRBV28 to TRBJ1-1; TRBD1 might be the D (5 bases). The CDR3 loop spans 16 amino acids. Germline loops: CDR1 MDHEN, CDR2 SYDVKM. Trimming pared 3 bases from V and 5 bases from J, leaving 19 bases between. In DNA, the CDR3 is TGTGCCAGCAGTTTCCGGGACTCCCCTTTGAGGACTGAAGCTTTCTTT. Its translation: CASSFRDSPLRTEAFF.

This rearrangement joins TRBV29-1 to TRBJ1-2; 8 bases are a match to TRBD1. The CDR3 is 17 amino acids. J lost 0 bases, V lost 4 bases, and 13 bases had no gene match. Per the germline V gene, CDR1 is SQVTM and CDR2 is ANQGSEA. The CDR3 sequence is CSVVGITGGFSNYGYTF. The DNA for the CDR3 is TGCAGCGTTGTTGGAATCACAGGGGGTTTTTCTAACTATGGCTACACCTTC.

This chain connects TRBV5-4 to TRBJ2-1, with 7 bases matching TRBD1. With V trimmed by 5 bases and J by 7 bases, 6 bases remained unmatched. The length of the CDR3 is 13 residues. From germline, CDR1 is SGHNT and CDR2 YYREEE (reference sequence). This chain's CDR3 is CASRRDRVNEQFF. The CDR3 DNA reads TGTGCCAGCAGGAGAGACAGGGTTAATGAGCAGTTCTTC.

The chain recombines TRBV29-1 with TRBJ2-7, with 8 bases fitting TRBD2. Germline CDR1 and CDR2: SQVTM and ANQGSEA. This CDR3 comprises 14 residues. After removal of 3 bases from V and 2 bases from J, the junction contained 6 bases not matched to a gene. The CDR3 loop is CSVDVGAGAYEQYF. DNA of the CDR3: TGCAGCGTTGACGTAGGAGCGGGGGCCTACGAGCAGTACTTC.

The chain is built from TRBV5-6 and TRBJ1-2; D call uncertain. The V end was cut by 1 base, the J end by 5 bases, with 6 bases between. Germline CDR1 is SGHDT and CDR2 is YYEEEE. This CDR3 region has 12 residues. This chain's CDR3 is CASSLSSYGYTF. For the CDR3, the DNA is TGTGCCAGCAGCTTGAGCTCATATGGCTACACCTTC.

In this sample, this clone turned up once. The chain has TRBV10-1 and TRBJ2-2, with unresolved D. V was trimmed by 6 bases and J by 3 bases, leaving 5 bases between them. Germline CDR1 and CDR2: WNHNN and SYGVQD (reference sequence). The CDR3 extends over 12 amino acids. In DNA, the CDR3 is TGCGCCAGCAGGAGAGACACCGGGGAGCTGTTTTTT. Protein sequence: CASRRDTGELFF.

The gene calls are TRBV15 and TRBJ2-5, with TRBD2 matching over 13 bases. The trim removed 6 bases at V and 7 bases at J, leaving 2 bases unmatched. Per the germline V gene, CDR1 is LNHNV and CDR2 is YYDKDF (reference sequence). The length of the CDR3 is 13 residues. As DNA, the CDR3 is TGTGCCACCAGACTAGCGGGGGGGGCGACCCAGTACTTC. Translating it yields CATRLAGGATQYF.

This clone is a singleton in its sample. This rearrangement joins TRBV5-6 to TRBJ2-5; 11 bases fit TRBD2. V trimming: 6 bases; J trimming: 9 bases; junction bases outside the gene matches: 7. This CDR3 contains 13 residues. The V gene's germline CDR1 is SGHDT and CDR2 YYEEEE. The CDR3, as DNA: TGTGCCAGCACCGGGCTAGCGGGGGGTGCCCAGTACTTC. It encodes CASTGLAGGAQYF.

This clone was seen only a few times. The chain uses TRBV7-9 and TRBJ1-1; D unresolved. The CDR3 has 12 amino acids. The germline CDR1 and CDR2 sequences are SEHNR and FQNEAQ (reference sequence). Deletions cut 4 bases from V and 8 bases from J, with 11 bases between. The CDR3 is CASSYNLGEAFF. CDR3 in DNA: TGTGCCAGCAGCTACAATCTGGGGGAAGCTTTCTTT.

V usage is TRBV7-3 and J usage is TRBJ2-1, with 12 bases identical to TRBD2. Germline CDR1 reads SGHTA; CDR2 reads FQGTGA. This CDR3 has 15 amino acids. Trimming removed 1 base from V and 8 bases from J; junction bases left unmatched: 3. The CDR3 coding sequence is TGTGCCAGCAGCTTAATGGGACTAGCGGGCGATGAGCAGTTCTTC. Its translation is CASSLMGLAGDEQFF.

As regards this clone: An end of the junction differs from the germline gene, which may be a read error. J is TRBJ2-7 and V is TRBV9; 7 nucleotides align to TRBD1. Germline V lookup: CDR1 SGDLS, CDR2 YYNGEE. The CDR3 covers 14 residues. CDR3 DNA sequence: TGTGCCAGCAGCGGGAGACAGGGCTCCTCCGAGCAGTACTTC. As protein: CASSGRQGSSEQYF.

The gene calls are TRBV5-4 and TRBJ2-2; D may be TRBD1 or TRBD2 (6 bases each). V was cut by 6 bases and J by 3 bases, with 15 bases left in between. This CDR3 comprises 15 residues. Germline V gives CDR1 SGHNT, CDR2 YYREEE (reference sequence). The CDR3 region has the DNA TGTGCCAGCAAGGGGGACTTGAGGGACACCGGGGAGCTGTTTTTT. Its translation: CASKGDLRDTGELFF. The full variable domain, rest sourced from reference TRBV5-4 and TRBJ2-2, is ETGVTQSPTHLIKTRGQQVTLRCSSQSGHNTVSWYQQALGQGPQFIFQYYREEENGRGNFPPRFSGLQFPNYSSELNVNALELDDSALYLCASKGDLRDTGELFFGEGSRLTVL.

The chain employs TRBV11-2 and TRBJ1-1; D may be TRBD1 (6 bases). Trimming took off 5 bases at V and 0 bases at J, with 16 bases between the two ends. The CDR3 is made up of 16 amino acids. The germline gives CDR1 SGHAT, CDR2 FQNNGV. The CDR3 DNA reads TGTGCCAGCAGCCCTCGTGGGGGGCCCATGAACACTGAAGCTTTCTTT. This gives the protein CASSPRGGPMNTEAFF.

This rearrangement joins TRBV9 to TRBJ1-2; TRBD1 aligns across 7 bases. This CDR3 comprises 14 residues. Germline values: CDR1 SGDLS, CDR2 YYNGEE. V was pared by 0 bases and J by 4 bases, with 3 bases of the junction left unmatched. The CDR3 nucleotides read TGTGCCAGCAGCGTAGGGGGACAGCGCTATGGCTACACCTTC. Protein product: CASSVGGQRYGYTF.

The J gene is TRBJ2-5, the V gene TRBV7-2; D is undetermined. The CDR3 is made up of 11 amino acids. V lost 3 bases and J lost 5, with 4 bases in between. Germline V gene data show CDR1 as SGHTA and CDR2 as FQGNSA. The CDR3 spells CASSFGETQYF. The CDR3 nucleotides are TGTGCCAGCAGCTTCGGGGAGACCCAGTACTTC.

CDR3 amino acids: CASSYSTGKTYEQYF. CDR3 DNA sequence: TGTGCCAGCAGTTACTCAACGGGTAAGACCTACGAGCAGTACTTC. The chain combines TRBV6-6 with TRBJ2-7; D is unclear. Per germline, CDR1 MNHNY and CDR2 SVGAGI (reference sequence). The ends were cut back, 0 bases at V and 2 bases at J, with 11 bases in the middle. CDR3 length: 15 amino acids.

The chain links TRBV5-4 to TRBJ2-5; 7 bases are shared with TRBD2. TRBJ2-7 explains the end of the DNA better; the J call may be wrong. The CDR3 is made up of 14 amino acids. Germline CDR1 SGHNT, CDR2 YYREEE (reference sequence). This chain's CDR3 is CASSTSGDSYEQYF. The CDR3 DNA reads TGTGCCAGCAGCACGAGCGGGGACTCCTACGAGCAGTACTTC.

V and J are TRBV5-4 and TRBJ2-1; the match to TRBD2 covers 10 bases. The CDR3 spans 15 residues. From germline, CDR1 is SGHNT and CDR2 YYREEE (reference sequence). The V and J ends lost 4 bases and 6 bases, in that order; junction bases with no gene match: 7. CDR3 loop: CASSLLAGASNEQFF. CDR3 sequence (DNA): TGTGCCAGCAGCCTGCTAGCGGGAGCAAGCAATGAGCAGTTCTTC.

This clone has only a few counts. The chain recombines TRBV2 with TRBJ1-2; D gene uncertain. The CDR3 sequence is 14 residues long. Trimming cost V 2 bases and J 5 bases, with 12 bases left between them. Germline V gene data show CDR1 as SNHLY and CDR2 as FYNNEI. The CDR3 sequence: CASSEPGGPYGYTF. For the CDR3, the DNA is TGTGCCAGCAGTGAACCAGGTGGACCTTATGGCTACACCTTC.

This clone turned up a few times. V usage is TRBV6-6 and J usage is TRBJ2-5; a possible D gene is TRBD2 (6 bases). The V and J ends lost 2 bases and 5 bases respectively, with 18 bases between them. The CDR3 length is 16 residues. Looked up from germline, CDR1 is MNHNY and CDR2 is SVGAGI (reference sequence). The CDR3, as DNA: TGTGCCAGCAGTTACGTCGGAGGGCAGGAAGGCGAGACCCAGTACTTC. Its translation: CASSYVGGQEGETQYF.

The genes are TRBV5-4 and TRBJ2-7; 8 bases agree with TRBD1. The junction had 5 bases not matched to a gene; V was cut back by 3 bases and J by 0 bases. The CDR3 runs to 15 residues. Germline V gives CDR1 SGHNT, CDR2 YYREEE (reference sequence). The CDR3 loop is CASSWRTGSSYEQYF. In nucleotides, the CDR3 is TGTGCCAGCAGCTGGCGGACAGGGAGCTCCTACGAGCAGTACTTC.